The 32 T cell receptor beta chains listed next were all sequenced from one sample in a study of long-term antiretroviral therapy in people with HIV. The authors ran the immunoSEQ assay, v3.0, at survey level. Sequencing used immunoSEQ multiplex PCR; TCRdb keeps in-frame clones, though not all of them. Of over 15,000 clones in the sample, 95% were seen once. The specimen was unsorted PBMCs, collected 10.4 years after starting antiretroviral therapy. The source is a young man with HIV.

This clone was detected only once. The chain is built from TRBV5-1 and TRBJ2-3; D remains unclear. The CDR3 has 14 amino acids. The V end lost 1 base, the J end lost 3 bases, and 9 bases lay between the germline ends. Germline-derived CDR1 and CDR2 are SGHRS and YFSETQ. CDR3 in DNA: TGCGCCAGCAGCTTGCGGCAAGGTACAGATACGCAGTATTTT. Residues: CASSLRQGTDTQYF.

The CDR3 coding sequence is TGTGCCAGCAGCTTAGTTGGTGGAAGTGAGACCCAGTACTTC. Protein product: CASSLVGGSETQYF. J is TRBJ2-5 and V is TRBV7-9, with D uncertain. V lost 1 base, J lost 5 bases, and 11 bases lay in between. Germline assignment: CDR1 SEHNR and CDR2 FQNEAQ (reference sequence). The CDR3 consists of 14 residues.

Here the CDR3 reads CASSALGQSTDTQYF. The CDR3 coding sequence is TGTGCCAGCAGTGCTCTTGGACAAAGCACAGATACGCAGTATTTT. The V and J genes are TRBV2 and TRBJ2-3; maybe TRBD1 (5 bases). CDR3 length: 15 residues. The germline CDR1 and CDR2 sequences are SNHLY and FYNNEI. Trimming left V 4 bases short and J 0 bases short, with 11 bases between.

The rearrangement joins TRBV10-3 to TRBJ2-2; D assignment may be TRBD1 or TRBD2 (7 bases each). The CDR3 consists of 14 residues. In germline, CDR1 is ENHRY, CDR2 SYGVKD. V was shortened by 4 bases and J by 4 bases, with 10 bases between the two germline ends. CDR3 in amino acids: CAISAGGATGELFF. The DNA of the CDR3 is TGTGCCATCAGTGCAGGGGGGGCCACCGGGGAGCTGTTTTTT.

The count of this clone is one. The rearrangement links TRBV5-1 to TRBJ1-6; D gene uncertain. V dropped 7 bases and J dropped 10 bases, with 18 bases sitting between them. Looked up from germline, CDR1 is SGHRS and CDR2 is YFSETQ. The CDR3 runs 14 residues. CDR3 bases: TGCGCCAGCCAATTGGGAGTGTGGGGATCACCCCTCCACTTT. It specifies CASQLGVWGSPLHF.

V is TRBV7-9 and J is TRBJ1-4; 8 bases are shared with TRBD1. Germline assignment: CDR1 SEHNR and CDR2 FQNEAQ (reference sequence). The CDR3 runs to 14 residues. With 8 bases clipped from V and 7 bases from J, the junction kept 9 bases outside the gene matches. For the CDR3, the DNA is TGTGCCAGCTCCACAAGAGACAGGGGTGAAAAACTGTTTTTT. Translating it yields CASSTRDRGEKLFF. The whole variable domain, filled in from reference TRBV7-9 and TRBJ1-4, reads DTGVSQNPRHKITKRGQNVTFRCDPISEHNRLYWYRQTLGQGPEFLTYFQNEAQLEKSRLLSDRFSAERPKGSFSTLEIQRTEQGDSAMYLCASSTRDRGEKLFFGSGTQLSVL.

J is TRBJ1-1 and V is TRBV2, with D possibly TRBD1 on 5 matching bases. The CDR3 runs to 12 residues. Germline lookup yields CDR1 SNHLY and CDR2 FYNNEI. The V gene lost 6 bases and the J gene lost 11 bases, with 16 bases spanning the gap. The CDR3 nucleotides are TGTGCCAGCAGGGACGGGGCACTTGACGCTTTCTTT. Protein sequence: CASRDGALDAFF.

J is TRBJ1-6 and V is TRBV7-2; D possibly corresponds to TRBD1 (6 bases). The CDR3 has 14 amino acids. The V and J ends lost 1 base and 8 bases respectively, with 9 bases between them. From germline, CDR1 is SGHTA and CDR2 FQGNSA. CDR3 sequence (DNA): TGTGCCAGCAGCTTAGACAGGGCCTATTCACCCCTCCACTTT. Protein: CASSLDRAYSPLHF.

The chain combines TRBV10-1 with TRBJ2-2; maybe TRBD2 (5 bases). CDR1 WNHNN and CDR2 SYGVQD come from the germline V gene (reference sequence). V was cut by 9 bases and J by 1 base, with 27 bases left in between. This CDR3 comprises 19 residues. CDR3 sequence: CASPRTSWGEIKNTGELFF. CDR3 nucleotides: TGCGCCAGTCCGAGGACTTCGTGGGGAGAAATTAAGAACACCGGGGAGCTGTTTTTT.

This chain uses TRBV18 with TRBJ1-2, with TRBD1 matching over 8 bases. CDR1 and CDR2 from the germline V gene are KGHSH and LQKENI. The CDR3 spans 16 residues. The J segment lost 4 bases and the V segment lost 3 bases, leaving 10 bases of the junction unmatched. The CDR3, as DNA: TGTGCCAGCTCACCGGGACGGGACAGGAACTCCTATGGCTACACCTTC. This sequence encodes CASSPGRDRNSYGYTF.

In nucleotides, the CDR3 is TGCGCCAGCAGCACTCCGGGACAGGGCACAGATACGCAGTATTTT. As protein: CASSTPGQGTDTQYF. V gene TRBV4-1 combines with J gene TRBJ2-3; TRBD1 agrees at 8 bases. V lost 5 bases and J lost 1; bases outside the gene matches: 5. The CDR3 is 15 residues long. Per the germline V gene, CDR1 is MGHRA and CDR2 is YSYEKL.

V and J are TRBV7-9 and TRBJ1-2, with TRBD1 matching 10 bases. This CDR3 region has 16 residues. The V and J ends lost 5 bases and 0 bases, in that order; junction bases with no gene match: 6. Germline-derived CDR1 and CDR2 are SEHNR and FQNEAQ (reference sequence). The CDR3, as DNA: TGTGCCAGCAGCCGGGACAGGGGACCGTCTAACTATGGCTACACCTTC. This codes for CASSRDRGPSNYGYTF.

J is TRBJ1-3 and V is TRBV19; tentative D call: TRBD1 (5 bases). CDR1 is LNHDA and CDR2 is SQIVND in the germline V gene (reference sequence). The CDR3 extends over 14 amino acids. V lost 5 bases and J lost 0, with 8 bases in between. The CDR3 bases are TGTGCCAGTAGTCGGGGGGACTCTGGAAACACCATATATTTT. Translated: CASSRGDSGNTIYF.

This sequence joins TRBV28 and TRBJ2-1; D is possibly TRBD1 (6 bases). The germline CDR1 and CDR2 sequences are MDHEN and SYDVKM. The CDR3 is 13 residues long. The V end was cut by 3 bases, the J end by 5 bases, with 8 bases between. In DNA form, the CDR3 reads TGTGCCAGCAGTTTGTGGACAGACAATGAGCAGTTCTTC. This encodes CASSLWTDNEQFF.

V is TRBV7-2 and J is TRBJ1-5; 7 bases match TRBD1. CDR3 length equals 15 residues. Trimming at V came to 0 bases and at J to 9 bases, leaving 8 bases not matched to a gene. CDR1 is SGHTA, CDR2 FQGNSA, per germline. CDR3 sequence reads: CASSLAAGQSRPQHF. CDR3 DNA: TGTGCCAGCAGCTTAGCCGCGGGACAGTCCAGGCCCCAGCATTTT.

This chain uses TRBV15 with TRBJ2-7, with D perhaps assigned TRBD1 or TRBD2 (5 bases each). V lost 1 base to trimming and J lost 6 bases, with 10 bases between them. Germline V gene data show CDR1 as LNHNV and CDR2 as YYDKDF (reference sequence). The CDR3 loop spans 13 amino acids. DNA of the CDR3: TGTGCCACCAGCAGAGTCGAGGGGTCCGAGCAGTACGTC. Residues: CATSRVEGSEQYV.

V gene TRBV7-8 combines with J gene TRBJ2-1; D is uncertain. This CDR3 region has 16 residues. Germline-derived CDR1 and CDR2 are SGHVS and FQNEAQ. Between the trimmed V and J ends, which lost 2 bases and 3 bases, there was a span of 14 bases. The CDR3 coding sequence is TGTGCCAGCAGCTTACAACCCACCCTATTCTACAATGAGCAGTTCTTC. Translating it yields CASSLQPTLFYNEQFF. Drawing the rest from reference TRBV7-8 and TRBJ2-1, the complete variable domain is GAGVSQSPRYKVAKRGQDVALRCDPISGHVSLFWYQQALGQGPEFLTYFQNEAQLDKSGLPSDRFFAERPEGSVSTLKIQRTQQEDSAVYLCASSLQPTLFYNEQFFGPGTRLTVL.

The V gene is TRBV27, the J gene TRBJ1-1; TRBD1 agrees at 7 bases. Germline V gene data show CDR1 as MNHEY and CDR2 as SMNVEV (reference sequence). The CDR3 sequence is 12 residues long. V trimming: 11 bases; J trimming: 4 bases; junction bases outside the gene matches: 7. CDR3 in DNA: TGTGCCTCCTCAGGGGGTGGCACTGAAGCTTTCTTT. It encodes CASSGGGTEAFF.

The CDR3 bases are TGTGCCAGCAGCCTCCGGGGAGGATACGAGCAGTACTTC. Its translation: CASSLRGGYEQYF. The chain has TRBV11-3 and TRBJ2-7, with D possibly TRBD2 on 6 matching bases. This CDR3 is 13 amino acids long. V lost 5 bases to trimming and J lost 4 bases, with 12 bases between them. Germline CDR1 and CDR2: SGHNT and YENEEA.

This chain links TRBV15 with TRBJ1-5; D remains unclear. CDR1 LNHNV and CDR2 YYDKDF come from the germline V gene (reference sequence). The CDR3 loop spans 15 amino acids. Trimming took 1 base from V and 7 from J, leaving 14 bases between them. CDR3 loop: CATSRARGGGQPQHF. The CDR3 coding sequence is TGTGCCACCAGCAGAGCACGGGGTGGCGGGCAGCCCCAGCATTTT. Using reference TRBV15 and TRBJ1-5 for the parts outside the CDR3, the full variable domain is DAMVIQNPRYQVTQFGKPVTLSCSQTLNHNVMYWYQQKSSQAPKLLFHYYDKDFNNEADTPDNFQSRRPNTSFCFLDIRSPGLGDTAMYLCATSRARGGGQPQHFGDGTRLSIL.

This clone appeared a single time. The gene calls are TRBV18 and TRBJ1-1; TRBD1 is a possible D gene (6 bases). CDR1 and CDR2 from the germline V gene are KGHSH and LQKENI. V lost 3 bases to trimming and J lost 1 base, with 12 bases between them. This CDR3 contains 15 residues. CDR3 amino acids: CASSPYQGSNTEAFF. The CDR3 DNA is TGTGCCAGCTCACCGTACCAGGGGTCGAACACTGAAGCTTTCTTT.

The chain combines TRBV2 with TRBJ1-2; TRBD1 aligns across 7 bases. V trimming: 10 bases; J trimming: 0 bases; junction bases outside the gene matches: 20. The germline gives CDR1 SNHLY, CDR2 FYNNEI. The CDR3 loop spans 18 amino acids. In DNA form, the CDR3 reads TGTGCCACCATCAGACCCTCCGGGACAGCCGAGGCTAACTATGGCTACACCTTC. Translating it yields CATIRPSGTAEANYGYTF.

The genes are TRBV7-9 and TRBJ2-2, with D hard to call. Trimming removed 5 bases from V and 4 bases from J, with 23 bases in between. Germline-derived CDR1 and CDR2 are SEHNR and FQNEAQ (reference sequence). The CDR3 totals 18 residues. The CDR3 spells CASSQRAADSLLTGELFF. Here the CDR3 DNA reads TGTGCCAGCAGCCAACGGGCCGCCGACTCACTTCTCACCGGGGAGCTGTTTTTT.

V and J are TRBV11-2 and TRBJ2-5; TRBD2 agrees at 9 bases. V shed 5 bases, J shed 5 bases, and the junction held 21 bases outside the gene matches. This CDR3 region has 19 residues. The germline CDR1 and CDR2 sequences are SGHAT and FQNNGV. CDR3 region: CASSQHRGLRGGKRETQYF. The CDR3 coding sequence is TGTGCCAGCAGCCAACATAGGGGTTTGCGGGGGGGTAAGAGGGAGACCCAGTACTTC.

This clone has just one count. The CDR3 protein is CASSKDRTDRIEKLFF. The CDR3 DNA sequence: TGTGCCAGCAGCAAAGACAGGACAGATCGAATTGAAAAACTGTTTTTT. This chain joins TRBV21-1 and TRBJ1-4; the listed D gene, TRBD1, was not tested against the DNA. TRBV21-1 is a known pseudogene. This CDR3 region has 16 residues.

The chain carries TRBV28 and TRBJ1-2, with unresolved D. CDR3 length: 15 amino acids. The V gene lost 3 bases and the J gene lost 4 bases, with 15 bases spanning the gap. CDR1 and CDR2 from the germline V gene are MDHEN and SYDVKM. Here the CDR3 reads CASSFFAGAFYGYTF. DNA for the CDR3: TGTGCCAGCAGTTTTTTCGCAGGCGCCTTCTATGGCTACACCTTC.

The V call is TRBV28, the J call TRBJ1-1; D call uncertain. The CDR3 contains 11 residues. The V and J ends lost 7 bases and 4 bases respectively, with 7 bases between them. Germline V lookup: CDR1 MDHEN, CDR2 SYDVKM. CDR3 in amino acids: CASIYSTEAFF. CDR3 in DNA: TGTGCCAGCATCTACAGCACTGAAGCTTTCTTT.

This clone has a single count. The chain uses TRBV6-5 and TRBJ1-2; D gene ambiguous. Deletions cut 0 bases from V and 4 bases from J, with 9 bases between. CDR3 size: 14 residues. Germline CDR1 and CDR2: MNHEY and SVGAGI. CDR3: CASSYSFESYGYTF. The CDR3 nucleotides read TGTGCCAGCAGTTACTCGTTCGAGAGCTATGGCTACACCTTC.

The sample holds one count of this clone. The chain recombines TRBV29-1 with TRBJ2-2; D unresolved. The CDR3 is made up of 13 amino acids. Germline V lookup: CDR1 SQVTM, CDR2 ANQGSEA. Trimming removed 5 bases from V and 5 bases from J, with 12 bases in between. The CDR3 bases are TGCAGCGTTTTGGACGGTGGAACCGGGGAGCTGTTTTTT. As protein: CSVLDGGTGELFF.

The rearrangement joins TRBV9 to TRBJ2-1; D gene ambiguous. Germline V gene lookup returns CDR1 SGDLS and CDR2 YYNGEE. With 0 bases removed from V and 3 bases from J, the gap between germline ends came to 10 bases. This CDR3 is built from 15 residues. CDR3 amino acids: CASSVGGGIYNEQFF. The CDR3 coding sequence is TGTGCCAGCAGCGTAGGGGGTGGGATCTACAATGAGCAGTTCTTC.

The rearrangement uses TRBV5-1 and TRBJ2-3; the match to TRBD1 covers 7 bases. V shed 5 bases and J 6 bases; nucleotides not matched to a gene: 3. The CDR3 is 12 amino acids. The germline CDR1 and CDR2 sequences are SGHRS and YFSETQ. The CDR3 region is CASRKDRDTQYF. DNA of the CDR3: TGCGCCAGCAGAAAGGACAGGGATACGCAGTATTTT.

This chain links TRBV19 with TRBJ1-1, with 8 nucleotides matching TRBD1. J was trimmed by 0 bases and V by 5 bases; bases with no gene match: 5. The CDR3 runs 15 residues. Germline assignment: CDR1 LNHDA and CDR2 SQIVND (reference sequence). CDR3 nucleotides: TGTGCCAGTAGTGAACCGGGACAGGTGAACACTGAAGCTTTCTTT. This translates into CASSEPGQVNTEAFF.